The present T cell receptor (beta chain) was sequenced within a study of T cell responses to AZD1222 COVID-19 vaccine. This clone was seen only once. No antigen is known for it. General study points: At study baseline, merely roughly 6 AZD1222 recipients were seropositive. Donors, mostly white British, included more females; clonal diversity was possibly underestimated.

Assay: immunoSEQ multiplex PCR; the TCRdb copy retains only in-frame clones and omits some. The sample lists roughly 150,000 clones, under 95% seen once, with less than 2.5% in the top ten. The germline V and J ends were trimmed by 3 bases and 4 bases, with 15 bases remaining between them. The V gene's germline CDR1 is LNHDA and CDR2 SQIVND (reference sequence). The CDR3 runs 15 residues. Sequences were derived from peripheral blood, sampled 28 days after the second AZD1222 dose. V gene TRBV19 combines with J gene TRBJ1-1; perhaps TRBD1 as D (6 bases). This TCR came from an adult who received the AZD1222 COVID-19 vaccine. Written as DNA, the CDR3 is TGTGCCAGTAGTATTATTCCAGGGGTCGGCACTGAAGCTTTCTTT. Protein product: CASSIIPGVGTEAFF. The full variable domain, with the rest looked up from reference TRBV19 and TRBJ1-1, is DGGITQSPKYLFRKEGQNVTLSCEQNLNHDAMYWYRQDPGQGLRLIYYSQIVNDFQKGDIAEGYSVSREKKESFPLTVTSAQKNPTAFYLCASSIIPGVGTEAFFGQGTRLTVV.